This passage covers 25 T cell receptor beta chains from one sample sequenced in a study of blood T cell repertoires in COVID-19. Sequenced by immunoSEQ multiplex PCR; TCRdb stores in-frame clones only, minus some. The table has some 150,000 clones, 85% to 90% seen once. Sequenced input: peripheral blood. The receptors shown here come from a woman older than 75 in a cohort sampled during active or convalescent COVID-19.

The CDR3 region is CASSERGHGTNEKLFF. The DNA for the CDR3 is TGTGCCAGCAGTGAAAGGGGACACGGAACTAATGAAAAACTGTTTTTT. The chain joins TRBV6-1 to TRBJ1-4; D is perhaps TRBD1 (6 bases). The CDR3 extends over 16 amino acids. Germline V gives CDR1 MNHNS, CDR2 SASEGT. Trimming shortened V by 2 bases and J by 1 base, and 11 bases separated the two germline ends.

This chain links TRBV19 with TRBJ2-5; D is undetermined. The germline V gene encodes CDR1 LNHDA and CDR2 SQIVND (reference sequence). Between the trimmed V and J ends, which lost 8 bases and 1 base, there was a span of 11 bases. The CDR3 consists of 13 residues. The CDR3 loop reads CASSTTGQETQYF. DNA of the CDR3: TGTGCCAGTTCTACAACGGGCCAAGAGACCCAGTACTTC.

The rearrangement uses TRBV18 and TRBJ2-7, with D hard to call. The CDR3 extends over 16 amino acids. V dropped 6 bases and J dropped 2 bases, with 20 bases sitting between them. Germline V gives CDR1 KGHSH, CDR2 LQKENI. As DNA, the CDR3 is TGTGCCAGCTCGCGCAAAGGCGGTCCACCGCCCTACGAGCAGTACGTC. Translating it yields CASSRKGGPPPYEQYV.

This clone has a handful of counts. The chain couples TRBV27 to TRBJ1-3; D unclear. Germline V gene sequence: CDR1 MNHEY, CDR2 SMNVEV (reference sequence). This CDR3 has 14 amino acids. The germline V and J ends were trimmed by 8 bases and 0 bases, with 11 bases remaining between them. The CDR3 here is CASSAGLSGNTIYF. CDR3 nucleotides: TGTGCCAGCTCTGCAGGCCTCTCTGGAAACACCATATATTTT.

V and J are TRBV10-1 and TRBJ2-1, with 7 bases identical to TRBD2. CDR3 length equals 16 residues. Trimming cost V 3 bases and J 1 base; bases outside gene matches: 6. Germline V lookup: CDR1 WNHNN, CDR2 SYGVQD (reference sequence). DNA of the CDR3: TGCGCCAGCAGTGATCTTGGCGGGGGATCCTACAATGAGCAGTTCTTC. This translates into CASSDLGGGSYNEQFF.

This chain links TRBV2 with TRBJ1-5; 8 bases line up with TRBD1. The ends lost 7 bases at V and 5 bases at J; junction bases unmatched: 7. CDR1 and CDR2 from the germline V gene are SNHLY and FYNNEI. The CDR3 is 14 residues long. This CDR3 is CASTRQGRDQPQHF. The CDR3 DNA sequence: TGTGCCAGCACCCGACAGGGGAGGGATCAGCCCCAGCATTTT.

The CDR3 region is CASSQSYAGSQPQHF. The CDR3 coding sequence is TGTGCCAGCAGCCAATCCTATGCGGGGTCTCAGCCCCAGCATTTT. The chain has TRBV16 and TRBJ1-5, with D unclear. Germline V CDR1 and CDR2: KGHSY, FQNENV. The CDR3 covers 15 residues. Trimming cost V 0 bases and J 6 bases, with 12 bases left between them. The complete variable domain, with remaining parts taken from reference TRBV16 and TRBJ1-5, reads GEEVAQTPKHLVRGEGQKAKLYCAPIKGHSYVFWYQQVLKNEFKFLISFQNENVFDETGMPKERFSAKCLPNSPCSLEIQATKLEDSAVYFCASSQSYAGSQPQHFGDGTRLSIL.

This clone was found once. The chain employs TRBV18 and TRBJ2-1; 10 nucleotides line up with TRBD1. Germline V gene sequence: CDR1 KGHSH, CDR2 LQKENI. The V and J ends lost 6 bases and 8 bases, in that order; junction bases with no gene match: 7. CDR3 length equals 14 residues. The CDR3 DNA follows: TGTGCCAGCTCCTGGGGACAGGGGAGGCATGAGCAGTTCTTC. Its translation is CASSWGQGRHEQFF. The full variable domain, completed using reference TRBV18 and TRBJ2-1, is NAGVMQNPRHLVRRRGQEARLRCSPMKGHSHVYWYRQLPEEGLKFMVYLQKENIIDESGMPKERFSAEFPKEGPSILRIQQVVRGDSAAYFCASSWGQGRHEQFFGPGTRLTVL.

V usage is TRBV11-3 and J usage is TRBJ2-1, with D hard to call. CDR1 is SGHNT, CDR2 YENEEA, per germline. The CDR3 has 12 amino acids. V shed 3 bases and J shed 2 bases, with 2 bases lying between them. CDR3 sequence: CASSFTYNEQFF. The CDR3 DNA reads TGTGCCAGCAGCTTCACCTACAATGAGCAGTTCTTC.

The J gene is TRBJ2-7, the V gene TRBV25-1; TRBD1 is a possible D gene (5 bases). The CDR3 consists of 15 residues. V lost 6 bases, J lost 2 bases, and 17 bases lay in between. The germline CDR1 and CDR2 sequences are MGHDK and SYGVNS. The CDR3 protein is CASSGGRAFTYEQYF. CDR3 bases: TGTGCCAGCAGCGGCGGCAGGGCGTTTACCTACGAGCAGTACTTC.

This clone has just one count. V gene TRBV11-3 combines with J gene TRBJ2-7, with 7 nucleotides matching TRBD1. There are 15 residues in the CDR3. Germline loops: CDR1 SGHNT, CDR2 YENEEA. The V segment lost 5 bases and the J segment 0 bases; nucleotides outside the gene matches: 7. The CDR3 DNA follows: TGTGCCAGCAGCACAAGGGGACAGTTCTCCTACGAGCAGTACTTC. This encodes CASSTRGQFSYEQYF.

This rearrangement joins TRBV7-2 to TRBJ2-2, with TRBD2 matching 8 bases. The V segment lost 1 base and the J segment 5 bases; nucleotides outside the gene matches: 3. The CDR3 has 15 residues. Germline V gene lookup returns CDR1 SGHTA and CDR2 FQGNSA. This CDR3 reads CASSLEGLGTGELFF. CDR3 sequence (DNA): TGTGCCAGCAGCTTAGAGGGACTAGGAACCGGGGAGCTGTTTTTT. Using reference TRBV7-2 and TRBJ2-2 for the parts outside the CDR3, the full variable domain is GAGVSQSPSNKVTEKGKDVELRCDPISGHTALYWYRQSLGQGLEFLIYFQGNSAPDKSGLPSDRFSAERTGGSVSTLTIQRTQQEDSAVYLCASSLEGLGTGELFFGEGSRLTVL.

The rearrangement links TRBV3-1 (or the pseudogene TRBV3-2) to TRBJ2-1; 7 bases match TRBD2. Germline CDR1 LGHDT, CDR2 YNNKEL (reference sequence). The CDR3 spans 15 residues. The V gene end was trimmed by 3 bases and the J gene end by 12 bases; junction bases not matched to a gene: 14. CDR3 region: CASSHTSATSRRQFF. CDR3 coding DNA: TGTGCCAGCAGCCACACTAGCGCGACCTCTCGTCGGCAGTTCTTC.

V is TRBV2 and J is TRBJ2-1; D is unclear. The V end lost 1 base, the J end lost 6 bases, and 7 bases lay between the germline ends. Looked up from germline, CDR1 is SNHLY and CDR2 is FYNNEI. The CDR3 has 13 amino acids. CDR3 in DNA: TGTGCCAGCAGTGAAGTGAGGTTCAATGAGCAGTTCTTC. This gives the protein CASSEVRFNEQFF. The full variable domain, in which reference TRBV2 and TRBJ2-1 provide the parts outside the CDR3, is EPEVTQTPSHQVTQMGQEVILRCVPISNHLYFYWYRQILGQKVEFLVSFYNNEISEKSEIFDDQFSVERPDGSNFTLKIRSTKLEDSAMYFCASSEVRFNEQFFGPGTRLTVL.

There are a few counts of this clone. This chain joins TRBV18 and TRBJ1-2; 9 positions match TRBD1. J was trimmed by 4 bases and V by 8 bases; bases with no gene match: 8. This CDR3 spans 14 amino acids. From germline, CDR1 is KGHSH and CDR2 LQKENI. In nucleotides, the CDR3 is TGTGCCAGCACCCCGGGACAGGGTATCTATGGCTACACCTTC. It specifies CASTPGQGIYGYTF.

The genes are TRBV10-2 and TRBJ1-2, with D perhaps matching TRBD1 (6 bases). The CDR3 runs 13 residues. The germline V gene has CDR1 WSHSY and CDR2 SAAADI. With 6 bases removed from V and 7 bases from J, the gap between germline ends came to 15 bases. CDR3 bases: TGCGCCAGCAGGGCAAACAGGGTCGGTGGCTACACCTTC. It encodes CASRANRVGGYTF.

The chain links TRBV5-1 to TRBJ2-3; D perhaps matches TRBD1 (6 bases). Trimming stripped 5 bases from V and 0 bases from J, with 10 bases between. This CDR3 is 14 amino acids long. Germline CDR1 reads SGHRS; CDR2 reads YFSETQ. This CDR3 is CASSLDRSTDTQYF. The CDR3 region has the DNA TGCGCCAGCAGTCTCGACAGGAGCACAGATACGCAGTATTTT.

This chain joins TRBV23-1 and TRBJ2-4, with TRBD1 identical over 8 bases. TRBV23-1 is placed among ORFs of uncertain function. This CDR3 is built from 17 residues. The V segment lost 4 bases and the J segment 0 bases; nucleotides outside the gene matches: 8. This chain's CDR3 is CASSPPRDRLAKNIQYF. The CDR3 nucleotides read TGCGCCAGCAGTCCCCCCAGGGACAGGCTAGCCAAAAACATTCAGTACTTC.

The J gene is TRBJ1-2, the V gene TRBV6-2 or TRBV6-3; D gene unclear. V lost 2 bases to trimming and J lost 1 base, with 20 bases between them. The germline CDR1 and CDR2 sequences are MNHEY and SVGEGT. This CDR3 has 18 residues. This CDR3 reads CASSYLPRQASYNYGYTF. CDR3 nucleotides: TGTGCCAGCAGTTACCTCCCCCGGCAGGCTAGCTATAACTATGGCTACACCTTC.

The chain carries TRBV20-1 and TRBJ1-2; tentative D call: TRBD1 (5 bases). Trimming left V 3 bases short and J 2 bases short, with 7 bases between. The germline gives CDR1 DFQATT, CDR2 SNEGSKA (reference sequence). This CDR3 is built from 12 residues. The CDR3 sequence is CSASPGNYGYTF. The CDR3 nucleotides are TGCAGTGCTAGTCCAGGGAACTATGGCTACACCTTC.

The chain recombines TRBV5-1 with TRBJ2-2; D is perhaps TRBD2 (5 bases). The CDR3 runs to 16 residues. Trimming stripped 1 base from V and 5 bases from J, with 15 bases between. The germline gives CDR1 SGHRS, CDR2 YFSETQ. DNA for the CDR3: TGCGCCAGCAGCTTGTTAGGCCCTGGAGGTACCGGGGAGCTGTTTTTT. Amino acids: CASSLLGPGGTGELFF.

The chain links TRBV7-6 to TRBJ1-1; 12 bases fit TRBD1. The CDR3 loop spans 16 amino acids. V was pared by 4 bases and J by 7 bases, with 10 bases of the junction left unmatched. CDR1 is SGHVS and CDR2 is FNYEAQ in the germline V gene. The CDR3 region is CASSSPRDRGLDEAFF. DNA of the CDR3: TGTGCCAGCAGCTCTCCCCGGGACAGGGGGCTGGATGAAGCTTTCTTT.

The chain couples TRBV27 to TRBJ2-2; unclear D gene. The germline CDR1 and CDR2 sequences are MNHEY and SMNVEV (reference sequence). This CDR3 is 14 amino acids long. Trimming took off 3 bases at V and 6 bases at J, with 11 bases between the two ends. CDR3 nucleotides: TGTGCCAGCAGTTTTCGGCAGGTAGCCGGGGAGCTGTTTTTT. This codes for CASSFRQVAGELFF.

This clone was counted a single time. This chain links TRBV28 with TRBJ1-2; D unclear. The CDR3 is 12 residues long. Germline CDR1 and CDR2: MDHEN and SYDVKM. With 8 bases removed from V and 5 bases from J, the gap between germline ends came to 12 bases. CDR3 sequence reads: CASGLSGYGYTF. CDR3 nucleotide sequence: TGTGCCAGCGGCCTGTCGGGATATGGCTACACCTTC.

The rearrangement joins TRBV18 to TRBJ2-4; a possible D gene is TRBD2 (7 bases). This CDR3 region has 15 residues. From germline, CDR1 is KGHSH and CDR2 LQKENI. Trimming removed 3 bases at V and 6 bases at J, with 15 bases between. As DNA, the CDR3 is TGTGCCAGCTCACCTGGGGGGGCGTGGAGAAACATTCAGTACTTC. Protein product: CASSPGGAWRNIQYF.